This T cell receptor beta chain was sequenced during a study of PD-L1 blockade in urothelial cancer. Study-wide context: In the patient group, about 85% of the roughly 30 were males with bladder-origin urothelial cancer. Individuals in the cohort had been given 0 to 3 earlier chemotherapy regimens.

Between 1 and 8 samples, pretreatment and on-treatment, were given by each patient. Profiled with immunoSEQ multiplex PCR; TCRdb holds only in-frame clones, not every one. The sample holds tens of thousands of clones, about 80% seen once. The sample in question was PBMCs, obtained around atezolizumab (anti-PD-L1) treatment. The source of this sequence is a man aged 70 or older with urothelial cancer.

CDR3 sequence (DNA): TGTGCCAGCAGTTTGACGGCAGGGTTAGGAGAGACCCAGTACTTC. As protein: CASSLTAGLGETQYF. The V and J genes are TRBV27 and TRBJ2-5; a possible D gene is TRBD1 (5 bases). Trimming took 3 bases from V and 4 from J, leaving 15 bases between them. There are 15 residues in the CDR3. Germline lookup yields CDR1 MNHEY and CDR2 SMNVEV (reference sequence).